One T cell receptor (beta chain) is described in this entry. Trimming took 1 base from V and 4 from J, leaving 13 bases between them. The germline V gene encodes CDR1 MGHRA and CDR2 YSYEKL. The CDR3 length is 16 residues. The sample comes from a study of cytomegalovirus exposure and HLA in healthy donors. The PCR ran on 60 Vbeta and 13 Jbeta primers. TCRdb's table, derived via immunoSEQ multiplex PCR, lists solely in-frame clones and lacks some. The data hold more than 75,000 clones, with 85% to 90% observed a single time. Sequencing input: PBMCs. The TCR sequence derives from a man between 18 and 29 years old in good health and CMV-seronegative. V usage is TRBV4-1 and J usage is TRBJ2-2; D is perhaps TRBD2 (6 bases). CDR3 sequence reads: CASSQVPGVGTGELFF. In DNA, the CDR3 is TGCGCCAGCAGCCAAGTACCGGGAGTGGGCACCGGGGAGCTGTTTTTT.